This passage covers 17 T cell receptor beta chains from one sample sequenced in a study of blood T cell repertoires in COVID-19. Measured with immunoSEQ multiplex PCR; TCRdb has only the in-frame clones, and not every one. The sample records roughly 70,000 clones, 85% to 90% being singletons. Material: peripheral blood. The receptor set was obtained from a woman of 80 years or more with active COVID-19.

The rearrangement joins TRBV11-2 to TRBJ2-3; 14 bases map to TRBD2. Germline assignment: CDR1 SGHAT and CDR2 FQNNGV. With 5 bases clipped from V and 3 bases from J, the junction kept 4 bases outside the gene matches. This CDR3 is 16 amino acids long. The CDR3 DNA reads TGTGCCAGCAGCACAAGGACTAGCGGGAGGACAGATACGCAGTATTTT. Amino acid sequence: CASSTRTSGRTDTQYF.

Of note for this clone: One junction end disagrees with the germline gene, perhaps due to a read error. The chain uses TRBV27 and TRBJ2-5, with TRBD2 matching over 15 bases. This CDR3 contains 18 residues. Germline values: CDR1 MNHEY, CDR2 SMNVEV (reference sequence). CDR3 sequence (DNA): TGTGCCACCAAATTGACAGTGGGGACTAGCGGGGGGCAAGCGACCCAGTACTTC. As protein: CATKLTVGTSGGQATQYF.

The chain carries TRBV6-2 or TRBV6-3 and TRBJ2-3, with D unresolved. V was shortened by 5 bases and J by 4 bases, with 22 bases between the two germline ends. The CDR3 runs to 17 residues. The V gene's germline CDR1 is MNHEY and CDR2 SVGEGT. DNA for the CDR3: TGTGCCAGCAGTCCCAATTCGGGTCCCGTCCCCCCAGATACGCAGTATTTT. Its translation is CASSPNSGPVPPDTQYF.

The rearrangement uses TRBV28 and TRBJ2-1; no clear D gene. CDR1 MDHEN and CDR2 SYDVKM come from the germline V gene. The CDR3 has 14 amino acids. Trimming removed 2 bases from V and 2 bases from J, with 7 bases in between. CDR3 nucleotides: TGTGCCAGCAGTTTAGAGGTTACCTACAATGAGCAGTTCTTC. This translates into CASSLEVTYNEQFF. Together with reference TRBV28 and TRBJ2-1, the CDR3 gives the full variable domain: DVKVTQSSRYLVKRTGEKVFLECVQDMDHENMFWYRQDPGLGLRLIYFSYDVKMKEKGDIPEGYSVSREKKERFSLILESASTNQTSMYLCASSLEVTYNEQFFGPGTRLTVL.

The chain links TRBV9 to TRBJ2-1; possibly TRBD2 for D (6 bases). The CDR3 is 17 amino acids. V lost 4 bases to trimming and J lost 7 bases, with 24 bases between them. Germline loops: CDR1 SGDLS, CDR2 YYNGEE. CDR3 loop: CASSPGMGGAFLNEQFF. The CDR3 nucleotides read TGTGCCAGCAGCCCTGGTATGGGCGGGGCGTTCCTTAATGAGCAGTTCTTC.

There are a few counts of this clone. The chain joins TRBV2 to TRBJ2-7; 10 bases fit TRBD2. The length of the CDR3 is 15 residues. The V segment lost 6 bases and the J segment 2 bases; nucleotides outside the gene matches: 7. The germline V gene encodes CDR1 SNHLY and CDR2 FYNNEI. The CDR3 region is CASRPTSGATYEQYF. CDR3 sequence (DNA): TGTGCCAGCAGACCCACTAGCGGGGCTACCTACGAGCAGTACTTC.

CDR3 in DNA: TGTGCCAGCAGCTGGGAGTACATGAACACTGAAGCTTTCTTT. Its protein is CASSWEYMNTEAFF. V gene TRBV5-5 combines with J gene TRBJ1-1; no reliable D call. There are 14 residues in the CDR3. The germline CDR1 and CDR2 sequences are SGHKS and YYEKEE (reference sequence). Trimming cost V 3 bases and J 0 bases, with 9 bases left between them.

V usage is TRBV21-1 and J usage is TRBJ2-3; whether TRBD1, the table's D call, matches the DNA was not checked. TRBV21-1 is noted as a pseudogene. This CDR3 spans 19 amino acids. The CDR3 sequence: CASSKHPTSGQGRTDTQYF. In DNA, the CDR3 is TGTGCCAGCAGCAAACACCCCACGTCCGGACAGGGACGAACAGATACGCAGTATTTT.

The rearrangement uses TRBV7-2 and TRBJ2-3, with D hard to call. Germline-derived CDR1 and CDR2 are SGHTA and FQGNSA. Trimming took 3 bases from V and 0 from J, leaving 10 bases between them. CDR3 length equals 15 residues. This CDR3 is CASSFFSPSTDTQYF. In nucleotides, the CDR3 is TGTGCCAGCAGCTTTTTTAGTCCTAGCACAGATACGCAGTATTTT. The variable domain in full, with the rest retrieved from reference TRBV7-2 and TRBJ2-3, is GAGVSQSPSNKVTEKGKDVELRCDPISGHTALYWYRQSLGQGLEFLIYFQGNSAPDKSGLPSDRFSAERTGGSVSTLTIQRTQQEDSAVYLCASSFFSPSTDTQYFGPGTRLTVL.

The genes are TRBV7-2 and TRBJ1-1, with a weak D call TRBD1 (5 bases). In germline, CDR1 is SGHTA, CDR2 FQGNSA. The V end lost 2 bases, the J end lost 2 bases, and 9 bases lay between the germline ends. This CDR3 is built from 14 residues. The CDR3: CASSLSRVNTEAFF. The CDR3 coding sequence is TGTGCCAGCAGCTTAAGCAGGGTTAACACTGAAGCTTTCTTT.

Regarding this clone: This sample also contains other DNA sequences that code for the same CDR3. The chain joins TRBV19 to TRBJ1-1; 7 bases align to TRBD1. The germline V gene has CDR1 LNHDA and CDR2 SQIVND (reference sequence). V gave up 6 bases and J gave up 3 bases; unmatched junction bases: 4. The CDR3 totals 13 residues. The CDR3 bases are TGTGCCAGTAGCCCCCAGGGGGACACTGAAGCTTTCTTT. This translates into CASSPQGDTEAFF.

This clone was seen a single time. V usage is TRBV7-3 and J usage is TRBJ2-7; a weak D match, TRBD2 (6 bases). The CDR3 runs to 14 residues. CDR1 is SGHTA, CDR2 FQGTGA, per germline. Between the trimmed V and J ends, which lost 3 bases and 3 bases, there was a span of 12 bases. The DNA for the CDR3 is TGTGCCAGCAGCTTGATAGCGGAGCACTACGAGCAGTACTTC. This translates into CASSLIAEHYEQYF.

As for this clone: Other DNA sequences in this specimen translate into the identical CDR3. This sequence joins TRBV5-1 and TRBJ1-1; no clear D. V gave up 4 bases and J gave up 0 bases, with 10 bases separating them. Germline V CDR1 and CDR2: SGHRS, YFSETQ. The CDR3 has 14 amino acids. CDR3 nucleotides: TGCGCCAGCAGCCCAGGTGGTATGAACACTGAAGCTTTCTTT. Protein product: CASSPGGMNTEAFF.

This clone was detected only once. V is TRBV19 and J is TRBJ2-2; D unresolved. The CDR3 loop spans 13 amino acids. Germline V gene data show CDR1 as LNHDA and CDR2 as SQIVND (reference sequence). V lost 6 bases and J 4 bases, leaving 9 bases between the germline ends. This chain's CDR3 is CASSADSTGELFF. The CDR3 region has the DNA TGTGCCAGTAGCGCCGATAGCACCGGGGAGCTGTTTTTT.

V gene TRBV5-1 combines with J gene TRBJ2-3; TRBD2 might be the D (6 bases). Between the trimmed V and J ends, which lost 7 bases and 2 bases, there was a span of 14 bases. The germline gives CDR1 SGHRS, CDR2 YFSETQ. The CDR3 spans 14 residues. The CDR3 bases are TGCGCCAGCGGGGTAGCGGACATCACAGATACGCAGTATTTT. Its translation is CASGVADITDTQYF.

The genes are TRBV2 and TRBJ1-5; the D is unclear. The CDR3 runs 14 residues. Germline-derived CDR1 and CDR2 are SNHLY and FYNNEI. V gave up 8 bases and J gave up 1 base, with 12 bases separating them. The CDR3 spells CASSAVRSNQPQHF. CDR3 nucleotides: TGTGCCAGCTCGGCAGTCAGGAGCAATCAGCCCCAGCATTTT. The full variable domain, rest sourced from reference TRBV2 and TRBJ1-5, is EPEVTQTPSHQVTQMGQEVILRCVPISNHLYFYWYRQILGQKVEFLVSFYNNEISEKSEIFDDQFSVERPDGSNFTLKIRSTKLEDSAMYFCASSAVRSNQPQHFGDGTRLSIL.

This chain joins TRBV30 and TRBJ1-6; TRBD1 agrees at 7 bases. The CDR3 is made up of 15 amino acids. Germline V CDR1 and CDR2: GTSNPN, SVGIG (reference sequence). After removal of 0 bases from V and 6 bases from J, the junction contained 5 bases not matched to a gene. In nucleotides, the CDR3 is TGTGCCTGGAGTGTACGAAGGGGGCTTAATTCACCCCTCCACTTT. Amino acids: CAWSVRRGLNSPLHF.